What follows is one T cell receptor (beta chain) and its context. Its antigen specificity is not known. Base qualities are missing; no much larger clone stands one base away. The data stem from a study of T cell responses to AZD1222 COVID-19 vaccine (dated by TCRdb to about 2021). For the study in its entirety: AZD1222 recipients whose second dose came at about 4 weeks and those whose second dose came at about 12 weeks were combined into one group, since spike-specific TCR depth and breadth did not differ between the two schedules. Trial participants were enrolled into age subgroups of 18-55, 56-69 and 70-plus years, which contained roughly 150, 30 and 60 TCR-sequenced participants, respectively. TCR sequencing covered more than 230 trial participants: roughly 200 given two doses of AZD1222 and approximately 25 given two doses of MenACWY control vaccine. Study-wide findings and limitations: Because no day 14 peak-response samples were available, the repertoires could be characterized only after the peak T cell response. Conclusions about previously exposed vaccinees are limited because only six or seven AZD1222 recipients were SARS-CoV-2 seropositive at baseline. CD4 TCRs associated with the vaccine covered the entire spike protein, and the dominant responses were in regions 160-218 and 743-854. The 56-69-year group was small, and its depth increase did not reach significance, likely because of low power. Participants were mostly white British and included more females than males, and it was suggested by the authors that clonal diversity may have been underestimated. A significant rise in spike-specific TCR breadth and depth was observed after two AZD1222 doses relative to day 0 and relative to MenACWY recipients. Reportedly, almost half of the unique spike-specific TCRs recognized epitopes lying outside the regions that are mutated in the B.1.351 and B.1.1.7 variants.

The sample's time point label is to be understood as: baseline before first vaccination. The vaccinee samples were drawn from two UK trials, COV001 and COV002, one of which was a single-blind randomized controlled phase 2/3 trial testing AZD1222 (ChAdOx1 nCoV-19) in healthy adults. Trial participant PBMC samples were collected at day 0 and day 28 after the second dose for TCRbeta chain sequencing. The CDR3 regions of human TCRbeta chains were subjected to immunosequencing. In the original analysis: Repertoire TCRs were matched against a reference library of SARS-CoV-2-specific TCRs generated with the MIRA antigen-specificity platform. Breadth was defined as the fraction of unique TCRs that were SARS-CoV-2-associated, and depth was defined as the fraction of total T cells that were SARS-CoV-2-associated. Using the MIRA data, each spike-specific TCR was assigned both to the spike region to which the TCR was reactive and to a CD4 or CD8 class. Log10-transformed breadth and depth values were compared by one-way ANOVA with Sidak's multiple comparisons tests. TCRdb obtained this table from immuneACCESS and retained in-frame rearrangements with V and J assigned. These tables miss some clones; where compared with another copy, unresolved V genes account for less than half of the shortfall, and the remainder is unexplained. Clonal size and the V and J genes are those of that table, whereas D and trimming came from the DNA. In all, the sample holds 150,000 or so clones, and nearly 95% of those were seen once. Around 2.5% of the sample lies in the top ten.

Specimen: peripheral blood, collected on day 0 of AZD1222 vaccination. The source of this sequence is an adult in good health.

The nucleotide sequence is TGTGCCAGTAGTTCAGCACCGGGACAACCCCATTCACCCCTCCACTTT. The translation is CASSSAPGQPHSPLHF. Recombination linked TRBV19 to TRBJ1-6; TRBD1 could be the D gene, as 6 bases match. Inclusive of the bounding cysteine and phenylalanine, the CDR3 is 16 residues long. Only the CDR3 DNA is retained, 48 bases long and in frame from the first base. V is pared back by 5 bases and J by 8 bases, with 19 bases lying between the germline termini. CDR1 LNHDA and CDR2 SQIVND were looked up in the germline V gene (reference sequence).